This T cell receptor beta chain came from a study of CD8 T cells in Susac syndrome (dated by TCRdb to the late 2010s). General notes on the study: The study used repertoire sequencing to test whether antigen drove CD8+ T cell activation and differentiation in Susac syndrome. Clonality of the CD8+ T cell repertoire was compared between about a dozen healthy donors, approximately 14 Susac syndrome patients and some 15 multiple sclerosis patients. The paper's findings and limits, for the study overall: The number of individuals in the TCR sequencing and HLA analysis was recognized as being relatively small.

RNA was extracted with the RNeasy kit and about 0.5 to 1 ug was reverse transcribed using random hexamers. TCR beta CDR3 regions were amplified with the immunoSEQ multiplex PCR assay covering 54 Vbeta and 13 Jbeta segments. PCR amplification bias was corrected using a synthetic template baseline for primer optimization and computational correction. In the source study's methods: Only productive sequences were kept, with reads annotated to V, D and J genes according to IMGT and analyzed in immunoSEQ Analyzer. Clonality was computed as one minus Shannon entropy normalized by log2 of the number of productive unique sequences. For each patient and control, public and private clones were evaluated among the 100 most prevalent clones. Clones were defined as Susac-specific if absent from the healthy and MS cohorts, from around 1,000 published viral clones and from other ImmuneACCESS disease sequences. TCRdb reprocessing: public reads trimmed at Q25 with fastp, clones called with MiXCR, in-frame beta chains kept. Every CDR3 protein is listed once, alongside the most common genes and DNA of its rows. The V and J calls and clone size come from TCRdb's table, not from the authors' own analysis. The sample table shows around 220,000 distinct CDR3 sequences, and 92% are seen once. The top ten constitute roughly 0.13% of the sample.

Regarding this clonotype: Its target antigen remains unknown. One base away there is no much larger clone; base qualities are not given.

Peripheral blood CD8+ and CD4+ T cells from healthy donors, Susac syndrome patients and multiple sclerosis patients were profiled by high-throughput TCR beta sequencing. The multiple sclerosis controls were treatment-naive patients who had stable or active relapsing-remitting disease and met the revised McDonald criteria. CD8+ TEMRA cells were enriched by FACS, while bulk CD8+ and CD4+ T cells were purified by magnetic negative isolation. Blood was drawn into EDTA tubes, processed within 24 hours, and PBMCs were isolated by density gradient centrifugation. PBMCs destined for TCR sequencing were cryopreserved in liquid nitrogen and later thawed in a 37 °C water bath. A purity of at least 90% was achieved for sorted or isolated CD4+, CD8+ and CD8+ TEMRA cells. The cysteine opens and the phenylalanine closes a CDR3 of 14 amino acids. Only CDR3 DNA remains: 42 bases, in frame from the first base. V drops 5 bases and J drops 4 bases, leaving 14 bases in between. Looking up the germline V gene (reference sequence) yields CDR1 LNHDA and CDR2 SQIVND.

The TCR originated in a human donor with multiple sclerosis. The sequence links TRBV19 to TRBJ1-1; the D gene is not confidently resolved. Sequencing was carried out using CD8+ T cells from PBMCs. The CDR3 amino acid sequence is: CASSPWTGGTEAFF. The DNA sequence follows: TGTGCCAGTAGTCCATGGACCGGTGGCACTGAAGCTTTCTTT.